A selection of T cell receptor beta chains follows, all from one sample in a study of HIV-infected patients and healthy controls. TCRdb ran MiXCR on the 5' RACE reads and lists one entry per CDR3 protein. The repertoire consists of 10,000 to 12,000 distinct CDR3 sequences, with 7% to 9% occurring once and the leading ten covering over 4.5%. Sequenced input: blood. The receptors originated from an adult in good health. The conserved cysteine and the conserved F or W are not part of the CDR3 here. Fields, in order: V gene, J gene, clone size, D gene, CDR3 protein. The D gene is left open where the match is weak. Only some rows state a clone size, as once, few, many or a class for expanded clones.

V gene: TRBV6-1
J gene: TRBJ2-3
clone size: .
D gene: .
CDR3 protein: ASSERRLGPSDTQY

V gene: TRBV19
J gene: TRBJ2-2
clone size: many
D gene: TRBD1
CDR3 protein: ASRQDRTNTGELF

V gene: TRBV6-1
J gene: TRBJ2-7
clone size: many
D gene: .
CDR3 protein: ASSYGQNYEQY

V gene: TRBV6-1
J gene: TRBJ2-1
clone size: many
D gene: TRBD2
CDR3 protein: ASSGPWAGGLGSYNEQF

V gene: TRBV20-1
J gene: TRBJ2-1
clone size: few
D gene: .
CDR3 protein: SASPPGSPRNEQF

V gene: TRBV11-2
J gene: TRBJ1-4
clone size: medium-sized
D gene: TRBD1
CDR3 protein: VGARGPNEKLF

V gene: TRBV5-1
J gene: TRBJ2-3
clone size: many
D gene: TRBD2
CDR3 protein: ASSLGLATDTQY

V gene: TRBV7-9
J gene: TRBJ2-3
clone size: many
D gene: .
CDR3 protein: ASSSGWSGDTQY

V gene: TRBV12-3/TRBV12-4
J gene: TRBJ2-6
clone size: many
D gene: .
CDR3 protein: ASSDSGANVLT

V gene: TRBV7-8
J gene: TRBJ1-1
clone size: medium-sized
D gene: .
CDR3 protein: ASSPARDRDTEAF

V gene: TRBV2
J gene: TRBJ2-2
clone size: once
D gene: TRBD1
CDR3 protein: AIHSGTGPNTGELF

V gene: TRBV5-1
J gene: TRBJ2-3
clone size: medium-sized
D gene: .
CDR3 protein: ASSPGLAEHTDTQY

V gene: TRBV20-1
J gene: TRBJ2-1
clone size: medium-sized
D gene: TRBD1
CDR3 protein: SALTGDGDEQF

V gene: TRBV5-4
J gene: TRBJ2-5
clone size: many
D gene: TRBD2
CDR3 protein: ASSSRTSGGQTQY

V gene: TRBV5-5
J gene: TRBJ1-6
clone size: .
D gene: .
CDR3 protein: ASSSRLGISPLH